This T cell receptor beta chain was documented in a study of shared clonotypes between healthy human individuals. Study details: In total, the donors were a couple of women and a few men aged 18 to 49.

Findings and caveats of the study: Expectations were that clonotype sharing among donors would be affected by sequencing depth.

Trimming left V 0 bases short and J 1 base short, with 12 bases between. Germline V CDR1 and CDR2: SGHRS, YFSETQ. This CDR3 region has 16 residues. This clone was picked up a small number of times. The antigen remains undetermined. Genomic DNA (from each subset) was split evenly across several immunoSEQ plates. It was on ten immunoSEQ deep assay plates that unsorted PBMC DNA was sequenced. TCRdb's table, derived via immunoSEQ multiplex PCR, lists solely in-frame clones and lacks some. The sample lists 450,000 to 500,000 clones; over 75% were seen once. The sample comprised PBMCs. The genes are TRBV5-1 and TRBJ2-3; TRBD2 might be the D (6 bases). This TCR derives from a woman aged 40 to 55 in good health. Some clones in this sample may be carry-over from other donors' samples. CDR3 coding DNA: TGCGCCAGCAGCTTGGATGGCGGGATGGGCACAGATACGCAGTATTTT. This codes for CASSLDGGMGTDTQYF. Based on the CDR3 plus reference TRBV5-1 and TRBJ2-3, the full variable domain is KAGVTQTPRYLIKTRGQQVTLSCSPISGHRSVSWYQQTPGQGLQFLFEYFSETQRNKGNFPGRFSGRQFSNSRSEMNVSTLELGDSALYLCASSLDGGMGTDTQYFGPGTRLTVL.